This record concerns one T cell receptor (beta chain) sequence. The data derive from a study of T cell responses to AZD1222 COVID-19 vaccine. V shed 2 bases and J shed 1 base, with 8 bases lying between them. The CDR3 extends over 14 amino acids. CDR1 SEHNR and CDR2 FQNEAQ come from the germline V gene (reference sequence). Sequencing used immunoSEQ multiplex PCR; TCRdb keeps in-frame clones, though not all of them. The repertoire has around 140,000 clones, 88% of them found once; the top ten carry approximately 5.6%. The TCR was taken from an adult who received the MenACWY meningococcal vaccine as a control. The sample in question was peripheral blood, obtained 28 days after the second dose of the MenACWY control vaccine. The chain employs TRBV7-9 and TRBJ1-1; D is uncertain. CDR3 protein: CASSLMGSNTEAFF. The CDR3, as DNA: TGTGCCAGCAGCTTAATGGGGTCGAACACTGAAGCTTTCTTT.